These 6 T cell receptor beta chains originate from one sample sequenced in a study of blood T cell repertoires in COVID-19. Using immunoSEQ multiplex PCR, the repertoire was profiled, and TCRdb retains in-frame clones only, with some absent. The table has almost 250,000 clones, about 89% seen once; the top ten hold under 5%. Sample: PBMCs or T cells enriched from blood (not recorded which). These receptors came from a young woman who had recovered from COVID-19.

The CDR3 bases are TGTGCCAGCAGTGAAGAGAGTCCGGGAAACTATGGCTACACCTTC. Translation: CASSEESPGNYGYTF. This chain links TRBV6-1 with TRBJ1-2, with D unclear. V lost 1 base, J lost 2 bases, and 11 bases lay in between. This CDR3 spans 15 amino acids. The V gene's germline CDR1 is MNHNS and CDR2 SASEGT.

This clone has a single count. The J gene is TRBJ2-5, the V gene TRBV28, with 10 bases matching TRBD1. CDR3 length: 15 amino acids. CDR1 and CDR2 (germline): MDHEN, SYDVKM. The V and J ends lost 5 bases and 6 bases, in that order; junction bases with no gene match: 9. CDR3 sequence reads: CASSTRQGARKTQYF. CDR3 sequence (DNA): TGTGCCAGCAGTACCAGACAGGGGGCGCGAAAGACCCAGTACTTC.

The chain links TRBV6-2 or TRBV6-3 to TRBJ1-5, with a weak D call TRBD1 (5 bases). The CDR3 consists of 16 residues. Trimming stripped 2 bases from V and 7 bases from J, with 18 bases between. The germline V gene has CDR1 MNHEY and CDR2 SVGEGT. CDR3 sequence reads: CASSYDGRATNQPQHF. The CDR3 bases are TGTGCCAGCAGTTACGACGGCAGGGCCACCAACCAGCCCCAGCATTTT.

This sequence joins TRBV5-1 and TRBJ1-4, with a tentative D call TRBD1 (6 bases). CDR3 length: 16 residues. V shed 4 bases and J shed 0 bases, with 13 bases lying between them. The germline V gene encodes CDR1 SGHRS and CDR2 YFSETQ. DNA for the CDR3: TGCGCCAGCAGCCCCAGACAGGTTGCAACTAATGAAAAACTGTTTTTT. Protein sequence: CASSPRQVATNEKLFF.

This chain joins TRBV4-2 and TRBJ1-3; D might be TRBD1 (6 bases). CDR3 length equals 17 residues. Germline lookup yields CDR1 LGHNA and CDR2 YNFKEQ. The V and J ends lost 0 bases and 1 base respectively, with 13 bases between them. The CDR3 coding sequence is TGTGCCAGCAGCCAAGAGCTACTCAGGGGATCTGGAAACACCATATATTTT. It is translated as CASSQELLRGSGNTIYF.

The chain employs TRBV5-4 and TRBJ2-5; 11 bases are shared with TRBD1. The CDR3 totals 16 residues. Per germline, CDR1 SGHNT and CDR2 YYREEE (reference sequence). Trimming cost V 4 bases and J 5 bases; bases outside gene matches: 10. DNA for the CDR3: TGTGCCAGCAGCAACGGACAGGGGGCTCCTGTGGAGACCCAGTACTTC. Translated: CASSNGQGAPVETQYF.